The 13 T cell receptor beta chains presented below share a single source sample, sequenced in a study of Graves' ophthalmopathy and Graves' hyperthyroidism. RNA transcripts were the template, and TCR beta CDR3 regions were amplified from them. The workflow started with a first-round RT-PCR run with HTBI primers and then moved on to a second-round multiplex PCR. TCRdb passed the multiplex PCR reads through MiXCR, listing each CDR3 protein once. This table holds about 400,000 distinct CDR3 sequences, 20% to 25% found once. Material: peripheral blood. The receptors shown here come from a woman under 30 with stable Graves' hyperthyroidism.

This clonotype has at least ten counts. J is TRBJ1-1 and V is TRBV4-3; D may be TRBD1 (6 bases). There are 17 residues in the CDR3. Per the germline V gene, CDR1 is LGHNA and CDR2 is YSLEER. V shed 1 base and J shed 1 base, with 16 bases lying between them. The CDR3 sequence is CASSQGGGTGPNTEAFF. The CDR3, as DNA: TGCGCCAGCAGCCAAGGAGGGGGGACGGGGCCGAACACTGAAGCTTTCTTT.

The gene calls are TRBV7-2 and TRBJ2-5; maybe TRBD1 (6 bases). Trimming shortened V by 1 base and J by 7 bases, and 16 bases separated the two germline ends. Germline assignment: CDR1 SGHTA and CDR2 FQGNSA. This CDR3 spans 15 amino acids. The CDR3 here is CASSLGGGHGTTQYF. CDR3 DNA sequence: TGTGCCAGCAGCTTAGGTGGGGGCCATGGGACGACCCAGTACTTC.

The table lists this clonotype with many counts. J is TRBJ1-5 and V is TRBV19; the match to TRBD1 covers 9 bases. V trimming: 3 bases; J trimming: 7 bases; junction bases outside the gene matches: 1. There are 13 residues in the CDR3. In germline, CDR1 is LNHDA, CDR2 SQIVND (reference sequence). CDR3 DNA sequence: TGTGCCAGTAGTATGGGACAGGGACAGCCCCAGCATTTT. Amino acid sequence: CASSMGQGQPQHF.

This clonotype was found many times. V gene TRBV6-1 combines with J gene TRBJ1-2, with unresolved D. The ends were cut back, 6 bases at V and 5 bases at J, with 13 bases in the middle. Germline V lookup: CDR1 MNHNS, CDR2 SASEGT. The CDR3 has 13 amino acids. In DNA form, the CDR3 reads TGTGCCAGCAGCCTACAGTCCGGATATGGCTACACCTTC. It codes for CASSLQSGYGYTF.

V is TRBV20-1 and J is TRBJ1-2, with D hard to call. This CDR3 has 14 amino acids. Trimming left V 5 bases short and J 4 bases short, with 17 bases between. Germline V gives CDR1 DFQATT, CDR2 SNEGSKA (reference sequence). This CDR3 is CSAPEEYSGYGYTF. The CDR3 region has the DNA TGCAGTGCTCCCGAAGAGTATTCTGGCTATGGCTACACCTTC.

Ten or more counts support this clonotype. The rearrangement joins TRBV7-9 to TRBJ2-7; TRBD1 might be the D (7 bases). Germline-derived CDR1 and CDR2 are SEHNR and FQNEAQ (reference sequence). The V and J ends lost 5 bases and 6 bases respectively, with 14 bases between them. This CDR3 is built from 13 residues. The CDR3 here is CASSVDRRGEQYF. DNA for the CDR3: TGTGCCAGCAGCGTGGACAGGAGGGGCGAGCAGTACTTC.

There are many counts of this clonotype. The chain uses TRBV12-3 or TRBV12-4 and TRBJ2-2; the match to TRBD2 covers 7 bases. The J segment lost 5 bases and the V segment lost 3 bases, leaving 0 bases of the junction unmatched. The CDR3 runs to 13 residues. DNA for the CDR3: TGTGCCAGCAGTTTCGGGGGGACCGGGGAGCTGTTTTTT. It specifies CASSFGGTGELFF.

This clonotype was detected ten times or more. This chain links TRBV20-1 with TRBJ2-7, with D perhaps matching TRBD2 (6 bases). Germline V gene sequence: CDR1 DFQATT, CDR2 SNEGSKA (reference sequence). V was clipped by 0 bases and J by 3 bases, with 15 bases between them. The CDR3 consists of 15 residues. The CDR3 is CSARDLGRPYYEQYF. The DNA of the CDR3 is TGCAGTGCTAGAGATCTCGGGAGACCCTACTACGAGCAGTACTTC.

The chain uses TRBV28 and TRBJ2-7; D tentatively fits TRBD1 or TRBD2 (5 bases each). CDR1 is MDHEN and CDR2 is SYDVKM in the germline V gene. V was pared by 6 bases and J by 6 bases, with 15 bases between. The CDR3 spans 13 residues. CDR3 amino acids: CASRPGAPGEQYF. The CDR3 bases are TGTGCCAGCAGGCCCGGGGCCCCGGGCGAGCAGTACTTC.

The sample holds many counts of this clonotype. The chain carries TRBV11-2 and TRBJ2-7; the match to TRBD1 covers 7 bases. The CDR3 sequence is 14 residues long. Germline CDR1 and CDR2: SGHAT and FQNNGV. The J segment lost 3 bases and the V segment lost 5 bases, leaving 7 bases of the junction unmatched. The CDR3 protein is CASSLRGQLYEQYF. The CDR3 DNA reads as TGTGCCAGCAGCCTCAGGGGACAGCTCTACGAGCAGTACTTC.

This clonotype was detected only a few times. The chain employs TRBV28 and TRBJ2-5; TRBD2 matches at 14 bases. V lost 7 bases to trimming and J lost 2 bases; unmatched junction nucleotides: 6. The CDR3 covers 16 residues. Germline CDR1 is MDHEN and CDR2 is SYDVKM. CDR3 residues: CASTTGTSGRQETQYF. CDR3 sequence (DNA): TGTGCCAGCACCACAGGGACTAGCGGGAGACAAGAGACCCAGTACTTC.

The J gene is TRBJ2-7, the V gene TRBV7-2; D not resolved. This CDR3 has 14 residues. V was pared by 5 bases and J by 6 bases, with 17 bases between. Looked up from germline, CDR1 is SGHTA and CDR2 is FQGNSA. CDR3 loop: CASSLHPSRTEQYF. CDR3 bases: TGTGCCAGCAGCCTACATCCCTCTAGAACCGAGCAGTACTTC.

The chain uses TRBV9 and TRBJ2-3; 8 nucleotides agree with TRBD2. Germline V gene lookup returns CDR1 SGDLS and CDR2 YYNGEE. The junction had 7 bases not matched to a gene; V was cut back by 2 bases and J by 5 bases. This CDR3 contains 15 residues. In DNA, the CDR3 is TGTGCCAGCAGCGTCGGCGGGGGGCAGAAAGATACGCAGTATTTT. Its protein is CASSVGGGQKDTQYF.